This T cell receptor (beta chain) was identified in a study of blood T cell repertoires in COVID-19. Study-level background: Sources were T cells, B-cell-depleted T cells, or PBMCs; the material itself was cDNA or gDNA.

This clone was counted a single time. CDR1 is SEHNR and CDR2 is FQNEAQ in the germline V gene (reference sequence). The V gene lost 4 bases and the J gene lost 4 bases, with 15 bases spanning the gap. The CDR3 has 15 amino acids. Original processing notes: Reference gene primer amplification yielded estimated nucleated cell counts. Libraries were prepared by immunoSEQ multiplex PCR; TCRdb keeps only in-frame clonotypes and omits some of them. V, J and clone size reflect that table, while D and trimming were determined from the DNA. Of roughly 200,000 clones in the sample, roughly 80% are singletons; the top ten hold around 5.9%.

Material for sequencing was peripheral blood. V and J are TRBV7-9 and TRBJ2-3, with D perhaps TRBD2 (7 bases). The clonotype was recovered from a woman aged 40 to 50 with COVID-19, enrolled during active disease. The CDR3 coding sequence is TGTGCCAGCAGCTCAAGGGGGGGAGTGGCAGATACGCAGTATTTT. Its protein product is CASSSRGGVADTQYF.